One sample yielded the 8 T cell receptor beta chains listed below, sequenced in a study of blood T cell repertoires in COVID-19. Data came from immunoSEQ multiplex PCR; TCRdb stores just in-frame clones and leaves some out. The table lists roughly 70,000 clones, around 74% of them singletons. The sample was peripheral blood. The receptors shown here come from a man in his 60s with COVID-19, enrolled during active disease.

This clone was counted only a few times. The chain carries TRBV5-1 and TRBJ1-3; 8 bases map to TRBD1. The CDR3 is 14 amino acids. V lost 4 bases to trimming and J lost 0 bases; unmatched junction nucleotides: 0. In germline, CDR1 is SGHRS, CDR2 YFSETQ. CDR3 sequence reads: CASSTGGSGNTIYF. In nucleotides, the CDR3 is TGCGCCAGCAGCACAGGGGGCTCTGGAAACACCATATATTTT.

V gene TRBV9 combines with J gene TRBJ2-7, with 11 bases aligning to TRBD2. CDR1 and CDR2 (germline): SGDLS, YYNGEE. This CDR3 spans 16 amino acids. J was trimmed by 2 bases and V by 4 bases; bases with no gene match: 8. The CDR3 reads CASSRQPSGGTYEQYF. The CDR3 DNA reads TGTGCCAGCAGCAGACAACCTAGCGGGGGGACCTACGAGCAGTACTTC.

V is TRBV5-6 and J is TRBJ2-3; D not resolved. This CDR3 is 12 amino acids long. CDR1 SGHDT and CDR2 YYEEEE come from the germline V gene. Trimming stripped 2 bases from V and 6 bases from J, with 7 bases between. The CDR3 sequence: CASSLIVDTQYF. The CDR3 DNA reads TGTGCCAGCAGCTTAATAGTCGATACGCAGTATTTT.

V gene TRBV19 combines with J gene TRBJ2-7, with D tentatively TRBD2 (6 bases). CDR1 LNHDA and CDR2 SQIVND come from the germline V gene (reference sequence). The CDR3 is made up of 14 amino acids. The V and J ends lost 3 bases and 6 bases respectively, with 15 bases between them. CDR3 amino acids: CASSISGRRVEQYF. The DNA for the CDR3 is TGTGCCAGTAGTATTTCAGGGCGGAGGGTCGAGCAGTACTTC.

V is TRBV5-1 and J is TRBJ2-3, with TRBD1 matching 9 bases. Germline-derived CDR1 and CDR2 are SGHRS and YFSETQ. The CDR3 covers 14 residues. With 0 bases clipped from V and 5 bases from J, the junction kept 1 base outside the gene matches. CDR3 sequence reads: CASSLGQGGDTQYF. In DNA, the CDR3 is TGCGCCAGCAGCTTGGGACAGGGGGGAGATACGCAGTATTTT.

The chain has TRBV13 and TRBJ2-7, with 10 bases fitting TRBD2. The V gene end was trimmed by 4 bases and the J gene end by 2 bases; junction bases not matched to a gene: 5. This CDR3 is built from 15 residues. Germline loops: CDR1 PRHDT, CDR2 FYEKMQ (reference sequence). CDR3 sequence (DNA): TGTGCCAGCAGCTCTTGGACTAGCGGTGCCTACGAGCAGTACTTC. Protein sequence: CASSSWTSGAYEQYF.

This chain connects TRBV14 to TRBJ2-1; 8 bases fit TRBD2. Germline loops: CDR1 SGHDN, CDR2 FVKESK. Trimming at V came to 1 base and at J to 8 bases, leaving 7 bases not matched to a gene. This CDR3 region has 15 residues. Here the CDR3 reads CASSQGTSLLDEQFF. The CDR3 nucleotides are TGTGCCAGCAGCCAAGGGACTAGCTTACTCGATGAGCAGTTCTTC.

The V call is TRBV4-1, the J call TRBJ2-3; the match to TRBD2 covers 7 bases. CDR3 length: 16 residues. Germline V gene lookup returns CDR1 MGHRA and CDR2 YSYEKL. V lost 3 bases and J lost 0; bases outside the gene matches: 6. The CDR3 DNA is TGCGCCAGCAGCCACCGACTAGCTACGAGCACAGATACGCAGTATTTT. This gives the protein CASSHRLATSTDTQYF.